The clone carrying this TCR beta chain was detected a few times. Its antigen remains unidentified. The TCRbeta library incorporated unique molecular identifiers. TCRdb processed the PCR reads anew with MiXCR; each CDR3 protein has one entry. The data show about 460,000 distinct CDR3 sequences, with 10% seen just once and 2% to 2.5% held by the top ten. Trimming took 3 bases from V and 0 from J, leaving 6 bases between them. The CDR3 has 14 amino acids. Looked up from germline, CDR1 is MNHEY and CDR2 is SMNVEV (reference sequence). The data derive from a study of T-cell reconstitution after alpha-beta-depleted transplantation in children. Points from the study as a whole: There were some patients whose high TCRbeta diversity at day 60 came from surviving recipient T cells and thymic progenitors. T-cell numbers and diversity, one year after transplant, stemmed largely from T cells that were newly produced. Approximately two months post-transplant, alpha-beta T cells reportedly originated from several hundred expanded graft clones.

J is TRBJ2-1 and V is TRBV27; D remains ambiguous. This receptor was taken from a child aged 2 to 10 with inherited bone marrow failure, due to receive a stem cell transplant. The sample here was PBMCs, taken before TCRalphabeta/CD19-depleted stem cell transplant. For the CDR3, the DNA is TGTGCCAGCAGTTTTTCCTACTCCTACAATGAGCAGTTCTTC. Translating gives CASSFSYSYNEQFF.